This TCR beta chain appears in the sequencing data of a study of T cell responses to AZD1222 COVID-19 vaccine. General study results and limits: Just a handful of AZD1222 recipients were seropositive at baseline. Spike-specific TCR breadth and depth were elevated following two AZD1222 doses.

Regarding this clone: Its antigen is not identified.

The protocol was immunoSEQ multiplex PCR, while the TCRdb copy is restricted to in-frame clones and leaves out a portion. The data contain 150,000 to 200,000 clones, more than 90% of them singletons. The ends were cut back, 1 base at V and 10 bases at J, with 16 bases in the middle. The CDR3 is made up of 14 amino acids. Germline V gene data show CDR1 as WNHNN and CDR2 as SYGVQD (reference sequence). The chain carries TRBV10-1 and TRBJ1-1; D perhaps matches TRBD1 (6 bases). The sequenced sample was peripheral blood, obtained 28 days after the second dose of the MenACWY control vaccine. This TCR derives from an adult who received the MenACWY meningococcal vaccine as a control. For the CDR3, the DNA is TGCGCCAGCAGTGAGTTCGGGCAGGGGAGCGGAGCTTTCTTT. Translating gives CASSEFGQGSGAFF.